This T cell receptor (beta chain) was sequenced for a study of blood T cell repertoires in COVID-19. Across the whole study: Whether acute or convalescent, the COVID-19 samples came from the United States, Italy and Spain. In each case, the material was cDNA or gDNA derived from T cells, B-cell-depleted T cells, or PBMCs.

CDR3 length: 14 residues. Germline V gives CDR1 LNHDA, CDR2 SQIVND (reference sequence). V shed 4 bases and J 4 bases; nucleotides not matched to a gene: 6. The protocol was immunoSEQ multiplex PCR, while the TCRdb copy is restricted to in-frame clones and leaves out a portion. Of about 140,000 clones in the sample, roughly four fifths were seen once. The material sequenced was peripheral blood. This receptor was obtained from an elderly woman in a cohort sampled during active or convalescent COVID-19. The chain recombines TRBV19 with TRBJ1-2; TRBD1 agrees at 7 bases. CDR3 in amino acids: CASSTQGGGYGYTF. As DNA, the CDR3 is TGTGCCAGTAGTACCCAGGGGGGTGGCTATGGCTACACCTTC. Complete variable domain (other parts from reference TRBV19 and TRBJ1-2): DGGITQSPKYLFRKEGQNVTLSCEQNLNHDAMYWYRQDPGQGLRLIYYSQIVNDFQKGDIAEGYSVSREKKESFPLTVTSAQKNPTAFYLCASSTQGGGYGYTFGSGTRLTVV.